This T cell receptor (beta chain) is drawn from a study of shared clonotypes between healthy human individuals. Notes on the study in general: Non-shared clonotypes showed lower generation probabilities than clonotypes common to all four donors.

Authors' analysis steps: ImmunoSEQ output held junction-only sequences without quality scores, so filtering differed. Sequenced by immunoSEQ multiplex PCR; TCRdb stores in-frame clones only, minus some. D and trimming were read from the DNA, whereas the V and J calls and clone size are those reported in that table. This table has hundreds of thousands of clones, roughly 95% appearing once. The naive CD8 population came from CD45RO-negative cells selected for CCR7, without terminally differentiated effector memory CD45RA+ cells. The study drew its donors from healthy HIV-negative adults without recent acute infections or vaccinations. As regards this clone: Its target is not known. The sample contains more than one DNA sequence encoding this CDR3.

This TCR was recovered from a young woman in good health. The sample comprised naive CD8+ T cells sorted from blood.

As DNA, the CDR3 is TGTGCCAGCAGCGGGGGACAGGGCTCCTACGAGCAGTACTTC. This sequence encodes CASSGGQGSYEQYF. The chain has TRBV9 and TRBJ2-7, with 9 positions matching TRBD1. The germline gives CDR1 SGDLS, CDR2 YYNGEE. This CDR3 is built from 14 residues. V was pared by 3 bases and J by 0 bases, with 1 base of the junction left unmatched. The full variable domain, completed using reference TRBV9 and TRBJ2-7, is DSGVTQTPKHLITATGQRVTLRCSPRSGDLSVYWYQQSLDQGLQFLIQYYNGEERAKGNILERFSAQQFPDLHSELNLSSLELGDSALYFCASSGGQGSYEQYFGPGTRLTVT.